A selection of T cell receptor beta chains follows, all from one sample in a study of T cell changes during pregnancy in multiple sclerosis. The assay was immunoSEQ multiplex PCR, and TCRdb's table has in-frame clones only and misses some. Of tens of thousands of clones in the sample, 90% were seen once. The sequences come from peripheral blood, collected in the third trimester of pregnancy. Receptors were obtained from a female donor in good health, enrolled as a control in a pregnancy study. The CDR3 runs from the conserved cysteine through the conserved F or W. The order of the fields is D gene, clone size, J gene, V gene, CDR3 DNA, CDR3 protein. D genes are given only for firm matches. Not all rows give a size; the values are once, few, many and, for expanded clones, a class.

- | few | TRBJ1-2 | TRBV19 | TGTGCCAGTAGTTTGGGGAGCCTCAACTATGGCTACACCTTC | CASSLGSLNYGYTF
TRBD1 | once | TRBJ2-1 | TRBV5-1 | TGCGCCAGCAGCTATACAGGGGGCTCCTACAATGAGCAGTTCTTC | CASSYTGGSYNEQFF
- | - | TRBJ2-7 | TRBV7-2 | TGTGCCAGCAGCTTAATCCCAGGGTCGGGCTACGAGCAGTACTTC | CASSLIPGSGYEQYF
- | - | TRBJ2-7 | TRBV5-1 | TGCGCCAGCAGCGATCACAGGGTCCTCTACGAGCAGTACTTC | CASSDHRVLYEQYF
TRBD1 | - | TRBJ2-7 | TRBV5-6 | TGTGCCAGCAGCTATAGCCGGGACAGGGGCTTTGAGGCCCGTTACGAGCAGTACTTC | CASSYSRDRGFEARYEQYF
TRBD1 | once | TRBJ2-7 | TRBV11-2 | TGTGCCAGCAGCCCAAGCCAGGGGGCGCGGGACGAGCAGTACTTC | CASSPSQGARDEQYF
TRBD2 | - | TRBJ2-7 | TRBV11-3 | TGTGCCAGCAGCTTAGGCGGGAGGGCCTGGGAGCAGTACTTC | CASSLGGRAWEQYF
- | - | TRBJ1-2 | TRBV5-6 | TGTGCCAGCAGAGGGGGGGATGGCTACACCTTC | CASRGGDGYTF
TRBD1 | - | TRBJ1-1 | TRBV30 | TGTGCCTGGACTACCGGGACAGGGAACACTGAAGCTTTCTTT | CAWTTGTGNTEAFF
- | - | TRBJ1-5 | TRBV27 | TGTGCCAGCAGACGGGACGGGGGGAATCAGCCCCAGCATTTT | CASRRDGGNQPQHF
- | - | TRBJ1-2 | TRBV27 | TGTGCCAGCAGTTTATCGTCAGGGATTTATGATGGCTACACCTTC | CASSLSSGIYDGYTF
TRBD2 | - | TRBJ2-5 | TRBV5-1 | TGCGCCAGCAGCTGGGGGTCTAGCGGAACCCAAGAGACCCAGTACTTC | CASSWGSSGTQETQYF
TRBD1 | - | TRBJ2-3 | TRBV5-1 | TGCGCCAGCAGCCCGGGACAGGGGGCAGATACGCAGTATTTT | CASSPGQGADTQYF
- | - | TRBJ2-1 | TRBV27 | TGTGCCAGCAGCGAATCTAGTGAGCAGTTCTTC | CASSESSEQFF
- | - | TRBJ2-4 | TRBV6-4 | TGTGCCAGCAGTGACTCAGGGGATTCGGGAAACATTCAGTACTTC | CASSDSGDSGNIQYF
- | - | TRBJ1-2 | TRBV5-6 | TGTGCCAGCAGCTTGGGACAAACGGGCTACACCTTC | CASSLGQTGYTF
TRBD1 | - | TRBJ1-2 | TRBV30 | TGTGCCTGGAATGTTGTTGCGAGGACAGGACGCTATGGCTACACCTTC | CAWNVVARTGRYGYTF
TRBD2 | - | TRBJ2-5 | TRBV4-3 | TGCGCCAGCAGCCAAGATGTTAACGGACTAGCGGGGGGGAGAATGGAGACCCAGTACTTC | CASSQDVNGLAGGRMETQYF
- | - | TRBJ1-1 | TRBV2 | TGTGCCAGCAGTGAACCGGACAGCTTGGGAACCTTGGACACTGAAGCTTTCTTT | CASSEPDSLGTLDTEAFF
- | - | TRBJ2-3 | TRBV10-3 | TGTGCCATCAGTGAGATAGCTTCAAAGACAGATACGCAGTATTTT | CAISEIASKTDTQYF
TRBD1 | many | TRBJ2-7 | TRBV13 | TGTGCCAGCAGGTTAGGACAGGGCTACGAGCAGTACTTC | CASRLGQGYEQYF
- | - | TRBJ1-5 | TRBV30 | TGTGCCTGGGGGGGAGGGGGGAATCAGCCCCAGCATTTT | CAWGGGGNQPQHF
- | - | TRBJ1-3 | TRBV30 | TGTGCCTGCGCCTCGCGGGGAGGCGGAAACACCATATATTTT | CACASRGGGNTIYF
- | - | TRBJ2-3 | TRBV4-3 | TGCGCCAGCAGCCACGAGGCCGATCCATCTAGCACAGATACGCAGTATTTT | CASSHEADPSSTDTQYF
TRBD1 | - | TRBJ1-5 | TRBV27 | TGTGCCAGCAGTCGGAGGACAGGGTCAAGCAATCAGCCCCAGCATTTT | CASSRRTGSSNQPQHF
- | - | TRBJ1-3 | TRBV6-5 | TGTGCCAGCAGGCCTGGAGTTGGAAACACCATATATTTT | CASRPGVGNTIYF
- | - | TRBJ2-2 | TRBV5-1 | TGCGCCAGCAGCTTGGCCGTAAGCGCCGGGGAGCTGTTTTTT | CASSLAVSAGELFF
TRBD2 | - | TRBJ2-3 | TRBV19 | TGTGCCACTTCTAGCGGGGGGCAACGAGATACGCAGTATTTT | CATSSGGQRDTQYF
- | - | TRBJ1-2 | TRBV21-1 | - | CASSVGQGNYGYTF
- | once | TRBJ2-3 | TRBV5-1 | TGCGCCAGCAGCTTGGCCCAGGGCAAAGATACGCAGTATTTT | CASSLAQGKDTQYF
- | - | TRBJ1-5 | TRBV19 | TGTGCCAGTACCTCGGGGGGGAATCAGCCCCAGCATTTT | CASTSGGNQPQHF
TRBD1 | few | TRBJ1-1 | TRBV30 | TGTGCCTGTAGGCGGGACAGGGGTGCGACTGAAGCTTTCTTT | CACRRDRGATEAFF
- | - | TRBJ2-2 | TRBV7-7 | TGTGCTAGCAGCTTAAAGGGGCTCGGGGAGCTGTTTTTT | CASSLKGLGELFF
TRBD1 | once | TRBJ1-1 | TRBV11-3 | TGTGCCAGCAGCTCTTCCACAGGGGGGAACACTGAAGCTTTCTTT | CASSSSTGGNTEAFF
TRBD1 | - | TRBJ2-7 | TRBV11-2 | TGTGCCAGCAGCTTACTCCGATCCGGGACAGGGGCCCACGAGCAGTACTTC | CASSLLRSGTGAHEQYF
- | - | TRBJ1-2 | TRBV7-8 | TGTGCCAGCAGCTTAGCCCCGGGGGTTTCTAACTATGGCTACACCTTC | CASSLAPGVSNYGYTF
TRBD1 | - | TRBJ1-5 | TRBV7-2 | TGTGCCAGCAGCTTAGGGACACAGGGGGGTAATCAGCCCCAGCATTTT | CASSLGTQGGNQPQHF
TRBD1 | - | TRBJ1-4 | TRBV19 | TGTGCCAGTAGTAGGGCCGGGACAGGACGCGAAAAACTGTTTTTT | CASSRAGTGREKLFF
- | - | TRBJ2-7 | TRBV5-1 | TGCGCCAGCAGCCCTGAGGGCTACGAGCAGTACTTC | CASSPEGYEQYF
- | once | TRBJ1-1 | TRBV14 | TGTGCCAGCAGCCAAGACTGGAGTCTCGATGAAGCTTTCTTT | CASSQDWSLDEAFF
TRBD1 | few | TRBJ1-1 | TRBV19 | TGTGCCAGTAGTATGGGCAGGGGGTTGACTGAAGCTTTCTTT | CASSMGRGLTEAFF
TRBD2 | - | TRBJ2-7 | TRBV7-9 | TGTGCCAGCTCGGATAGCGGGAGGGCTTGGCACGAGCAGTACTTC | CASSDSGRAWHEQYF
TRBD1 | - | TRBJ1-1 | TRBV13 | TGTGCCAGCAGCTTAGCAGGGGGAAGGAACACTGAAGCTTTCTTT | CASSLAGGRNTEAFF
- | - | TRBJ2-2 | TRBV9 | TGTGCCAGCAGCGTAACGGGGGTAAACACCGGGGAGCTGTTTTTT | CASSVTGVNTGELFF
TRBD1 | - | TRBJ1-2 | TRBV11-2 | TGTGCCAGCAGCTTAGTCCGGGACAGGGGCCGGGGCTACACCTTC | CASSLVRDRGRGYTF
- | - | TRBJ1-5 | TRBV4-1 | TGCGCCAGCAGCCAAGTCCCTGAGCAGCCCCAGCATTTT | CASSQVPEQPQHF
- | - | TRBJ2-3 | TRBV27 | TGTGCCAGCAGTTTGGCAGGGCCTCTAGATACGCAGTATTTT | CASSLAGPLDTQYF
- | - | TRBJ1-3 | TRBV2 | TGTGCCAGCAGTAGTGGGCCATCCTCTGGAAACACCATATATTTT | CASSSGPSSGNTIYF
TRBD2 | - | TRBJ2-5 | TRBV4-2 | TGTGCCAGCAGCCAAGCTACGTTAGCGGGAGTGGAGGAGACCCAGTACTTC | CASSQATLAGVEETQYF
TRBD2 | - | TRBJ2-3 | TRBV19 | TGTGCCAGTGGGGGACTAGCGGGAGGAACAGATACGCAGTATTTT | CASGGLAGGTDTQYF
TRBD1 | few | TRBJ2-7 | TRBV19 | TGTGCCAGTAGCCCAGACAGGGGTCGAAACTACGAGCAGTACTTC | CASSPDRGRNYEQYF
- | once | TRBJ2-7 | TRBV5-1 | TGCGCCAGCAGCTTGGGGGGCGCGGGGCCCTCCTACGAGCAGTACTTC | CASSLGGAGPSYEQYF
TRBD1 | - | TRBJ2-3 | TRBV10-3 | TGTGCCACGACAGGGCAGGCAGATACGCAGTATTTT | CATTGQADTQYF